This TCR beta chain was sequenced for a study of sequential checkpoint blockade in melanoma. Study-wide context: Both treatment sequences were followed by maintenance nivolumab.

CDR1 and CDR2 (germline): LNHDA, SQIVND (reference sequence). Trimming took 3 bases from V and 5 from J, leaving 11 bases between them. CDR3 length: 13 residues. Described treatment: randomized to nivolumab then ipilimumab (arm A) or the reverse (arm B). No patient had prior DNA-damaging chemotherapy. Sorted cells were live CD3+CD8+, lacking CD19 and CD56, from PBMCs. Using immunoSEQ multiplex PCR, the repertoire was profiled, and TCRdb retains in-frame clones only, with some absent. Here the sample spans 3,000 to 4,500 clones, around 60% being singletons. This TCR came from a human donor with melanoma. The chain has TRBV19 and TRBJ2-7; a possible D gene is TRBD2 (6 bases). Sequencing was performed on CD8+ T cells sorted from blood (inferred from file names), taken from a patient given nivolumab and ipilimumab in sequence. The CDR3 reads CASSIGGSDEQYF. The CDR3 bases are TGTGCCAGTAGTATTGGGGGGTCCGACGAGCAGTACTTC.